Listed here are 16 T cell receptor beta chains from one sample, sequenced in a study of post-analysis software for immune sequencing data. General study findings and limits: In patients, about 5 TRBV segments were more frequent than in controls, with TRBV5-6, TRBV5-1 and TRBV20-1 among them.

The antigens of these receptors remain unknown. Carried by the TCR beta cDNA libraries were unique molecular identifiers. MiXCR was run by TCRdb on the PCR reads, yielding one entry per CDR3 protein. Of about 430,000 distinct CDR3 sequences in the sample, less than 40% are singletons; the top ten hold less than 10%. The specimen was blood. The receptors shown here come from a girl under 10 years old with multiple sclerosis.

The chain has TRBV28 and TRBJ2-6; D might be TRBD2 (6 bases). Germline V gives CDR1 MDHEN, CDR2 SYDVKM. Trimming cost V 3 bases and J 3 bases, with 15 bases left between them. This CDR3 contains 17 residues. CDR3 loop: CASSFVGLSGGANVLTF. In DNA, the CDR3 is TGTGCCAGCAGTTTTGTGGGCCTTAGCGGTGGGGCCAACGTCCTGACTTTC.

The chain combines TRBV4-1 with TRBJ1-2; TRBD1 is a possible D gene (6 bases). Trimming removed 8 bases from V and 3 bases from J, with 19 bases in between. Germline V gene data show CDR1 as MGHRA and CDR2 as YSYEKL. The CDR3 is 15 amino acids. The CDR3, as DNA: TGCGCCAGCGGCGTCGGACAGAACTTCGACTATGGCTACACCTTC. Amino acid sequence: CASGVGQNFDYGYTF.

V and J are TRBV15 and TRBJ2-4, with D maybe TRBD2 (6 bases). Germline assignment: CDR1 LNHNV and CDR2 YYDKDF (reference sequence). The CDR3 runs 12 residues. Between the trimmed V and J ends, which lost 4 bases and 6 bases, there was a span of 7 bases. The CDR3 sequence is CATSILANIQYF. The DNA of the CDR3 is TGTGCCACCAGCATACTAGCAAACATTCAGTACTTC.

The V and J genes are TRBV6-1 and TRBJ1-6; a weak D match, TRBD1 (6 bases). Germline V gene sequence: CDR1 MNHNS, CDR2 SASEGT. This CDR3 spans 17 amino acids. V shed 6 bases and J shed 3 bases, with 18 bases lying between them. The CDR3 reads CASSPLRGRGYNSPLHF. The CDR3 DNA reads as TGTGCCAGCAGCCCCCTCAGGGGCCGGGGCTATAATTCACCCCTCCACTTT.

The J gene is TRBJ2-6, the V gene TRBV9, with D possibly TRBD2 on 5 matching bases. The CDR3 has 18 residues. V lost 4 bases and J lost 3, with 20 bases in between. In germline, CDR1 is SGDLS, CDR2 YYNGEE. The CDR3 coding sequence is TGTGCCAGCAGCCATCCCATGAGGGCGAGGTTTGGGGCCAACGTCCTGACTTTC. This gives the protein CASSHPMRARFGANVLTF. The variable domain in full, with the rest retrieved from reference TRBV9 and TRBJ2-6, is DSGVTQTPKHLITATGQRVTLRCSPRSGDLSVYWYQQSLDQGLQFLIQYYNGEERAKGNILERFSAQQFPDLHSELNLSSLELGDSALYFCASSHPMRARFGANVLTFGAGSRLTVL.

CDR3 bases: TGCAGCGTTGACGCCGGGACTAGCGGGAGAGTATATGGCGATGAGCAGTTCTTC. This translates into CSVDAGTSGRVYGDEQFF. V gene TRBV29-1 combines with J gene TRBJ2-1; 14 bases match TRBD2. CDR1 SQVTM and CDR2 ANQGSEA come from the germline V gene. Unmatched junction bases numbered 15, after V lost 3 bases and J lost 8 bases. The CDR3 runs 18 residues.

The chain couples TRBV2 to TRBJ2-7, with D unresolved. This CDR3 has 12 residues. Germline lookup yields CDR1 SNHLY and CDR2 FYNNEI. The V end lost 6 bases, the J end lost 4 bases, and 10 bases lay between the germline ends. CDR3 coding DNA: TGTGCCAGCAGGGATAATCAGTACGAGCAGTACTTC. Protein sequence: CASRDNQYEQYF.

This chain joins TRBV6-1 and TRBJ2-7, with TRBD1 matching over 9 bases. The V and J ends lost 7 bases and 2 bases, in that order; junction bases with no gene match: 9. The CDR3 is made up of 15 amino acids. The germline V gene has CDR1 MNHNS and CDR2 SASEGT. CDR3 loop: CASTRNRDRAYEQYF. The DNA of the CDR3 is TGTGCCAGCACCCGGAACCGGGACAGGGCCTACGAGCAGTACTTC.

The chain is built from TRBV7-2 and TRBJ2-3; perhaps TRBD2 as D (6 bases). The germline CDR1 and CDR2 sequences are SGHTA and FQGNSA. V lost 5 bases to trimming and J lost 0 bases, with 12 bases between them. The CDR3 length is 15 residues. The CDR3 coding sequence is TGTGCCAGCAGCCCCACTAGCTACAGCACAGATACGCAGTATTTT. Translation: CASSPTSYSTDTQYF.

The chain joins TRBV7-2 to TRBJ1-2; D uncertain. The CDR3 is made up of 14 amino acids. CDR1 and CDR2 (germline): SGHTA, FQGNSA. The V end was cut by 0 bases, the J end by 5 bases, with 10 bases between. The CDR3 loop is CASSLAEGTYGYTF. CDR3 coding DNA: TGTGCCAGCAGCTTAGCTGAGGGAACGTATGGCTACACCTTC.

The rearrangement uses TRBV12-3 or TRBV12-4 and TRBJ1-4; 10 nucleotides match TRBD1. V shed 3 bases and J 7 bases; nucleotides not matched to a gene: 2. The CDR3 is 14 amino acids. CDR3: CASSFRDRGEKLFF. CDR3 in DNA: TGTGCCAGCAGTTTCCGGGACAGGGGTGAAAAACTGTTTTTT.

This clonotype was seen only a few times. The V gene is TRBV12-3 or TRBV12-4, the J gene TRBJ2-7; 11 nucleotides match TRBD1. Trimming at V came to 6 bases and at J to 4 bases, leaving 8 bases not matched to a gene. The CDR3 spans 15 residues. CDR3 sequence: CASRRTGTGGYEQYF. For the CDR3, the DNA is TGTGCCAGCAGAAGAACCGGGACAGGGGGTTACGAGCAGTACTTC.

This clonotype has a handful of counts. The J gene is TRBJ1-2, the V gene TRBV28; 9 positions agree with TRBD1. In germline, CDR1 is MDHEN, CDR2 SYDVKM. Losses at the gene ends were 7 bases for V and 7 bases for J; bases not matched to a gene: 10. The CDR3 length is 14 residues. CDR3 sequence reads: CASISRDRVFGYTF. CDR3 DNA sequence: TGTGCCAGCATCTCGAGGGACAGGGTGTTTGGCTACACCTTC.

This chain connects TRBV27 to TRBJ2-1; possible D gene TRBD1, 6 bases. The germline CDR1 and CDR2 sequences are MNHEY and SMNVEV (reference sequence). Deletions cut 4 bases from V and 1 base from J, with 11 bases between. The CDR3 is made up of 15 amino acids. The CDR3 spells CASSYTGWSYNEQFF. The CDR3, as DNA: TGTGCCAGCAGTTATACAGGGTGGTCCTACAATGAGCAGTTCTTC.

The V call is TRBV6-1, the J call TRBJ2-5, with D possibly TRBD2 on 6 matching bases. Germline V gene data show CDR1 as MNHNS and CDR2 as SASEGT. The V end lost 7 bases, the J end lost 4 bases, and 16 bases lay between the germline ends. The CDR3 is 14 residues long. Here the CDR3 DNA reads TGTGCCAGCACCTTGGGGGGTCGTAGAGAGACCCAGTACTTC. Its translation: CASTLGGRRETQYF.

The rearrangement uses TRBV28 and TRBJ2-7; 9 nucleotides match TRBD1. The germline V gene encodes CDR1 MDHEN and CDR2 SYDVKM. V dropped 5 bases and J dropped 3; count of bases not matched to a gene: 11. This CDR3 contains 16 residues. CDR3: CASSLGTGRAYYEQYF. The CDR3 DNA follows: TGTGCCAGCAGTCTGGGGACAGGGCGCGCCTACTACGAGCAGTACTTC.